Listed below are T cell receptor beta chains from one sample, sequenced in a study of metastatic and nonmetastatic thyroid tumors. TCRdb re-analyzed the PCR reads using MiXCR. Of under 30,000 clones detected, 20% to 25% appear once; the ten largest clones hold roughly 24%. Sequenced sample: blood. The source of these receptors is a male donor with papillary thyroid cancer or a benign thyroid nodule (not recorded which). Some clones in this sample may be carry-over from other donors' samples. The conserved cysteine and the conserved F or W are not part of the CDR3 here.

TRBV11-1	ASSSPLRAGGDETQY
TRBV30	AWSRAGPQY
TRBV19	ASSIGPGQILWANVLT
TRBV11-3	ASSLFPKDTDTGELF
TRBV20-1	SAISGRGYEQY
TRBV4-2	ASSQEYTGGTEAF
TRBV5-4	ASSLAGQASYEQY
TRBV15	ATSYGTSTEAF
TRBV7-9	ASSLVQGGTEQF
TRBV5-6	ASSSPGQFYEQY
TRBV4-3	ASSQGTGVDHEQY
TRBV7-9	ASSPPGGRAETQY
TRBV3-1	ASSQWMNTGELF
TRBV6-5	ASSLWTSGRAVYEQY
TRBV25-1	ASSGNGVGYT
TRBV19	ASSNPNTIY
TRBV30	AWAPGGKETQY
TRBV11-2	ASSPDRGTEAF
TRBV5-1	ASSPDLTDTQY
TRBV20-1	SAVGTSCRISYNEQF
TRBV11-3	ASSLSAANNSPLH
TRBV7-8	ASSARSRTASYGYT
TRBV30	AWRRQLVINQPQH
TRBV6-1	ASMRRRSEETPY
TRBV20-1	SASHAGGTDTQY
TRBV29-1	SVESTAYEQY
TRBV20-1	SARPTRLAGVDYNEQF
TRBV4-1	ASSLSSGAGGTDTQY
TRBV2	ASSAGTVTGELF
TRBV12-3/TRBV12-4	ASSSDRNQPQH
TRBV20-1	SAFTPRDATYEQY
TRBV12-3/TRBV12-4	ASSVPSSQETQY
TRBV7-8	ASRRLANNQETQY
TRBV6-2/TRBV6-3	ASRTRTNGYT
TRBV7-3	ASSSQGAAYNEQF
TRBV20-1	SADPIAGGEETKY
TRBV7-2	ASVRALLMNTEAF
TRBV5-1	ASSLASTRAGEQY
TRBV19	ASTAGTGYNSPLH
TRBV29-1	SVDGKGGHSNTEAF
TRBV12-3/TRBV12-4	ASTQTGGSYEQY
TRBV28	ASSFALGSNTQY
TRBV30	AWSGRTVQETQY
TRBV2	ASSEMDRPAKNIQY
TRBV15	ATSPMGGYQETQY